Shown below are 32 T cell receptor beta chains from a single sample sequenced in a study of identical twins. In TCRdb, the 5' RACE reads were re-called with MiXCR into one record per CDR3 protein. The sample records more than 1.5 million distinct CDR3 sequences, 25% to 35% being singletons. What was sequenced was cord blood. These receptor sequences come from a newborn girl in good health.

As regards this clonotype: The junction departs from germline at one end; a sequencing error may be responsible. V and J are TRBV28 and TRBJ2-3; TRBD2 aligns across 13 bases. The CDR3 extends over 15 amino acids. The germline gives CDR1 MDHEN, CDR2 SYDVKM. CDR3 nucleotide sequence: TGTGCCAGCAGTGGGACTAGCGGGATCGCAGATGCGCAGTATTTT. It yields the protein CASSGTSGIADAQYF.

The genes are TRBV5-6 and TRBJ2-2, with a possible D match to TRBD2 (6 bases). Germline loops: CDR1 SGHDT, CDR2 YYEEEE. The CDR3 runs to 16 residues. The V gene lost 0 bases and the J gene lost 4 bases, with 13 bases spanning the gap. The CDR3 DNA follows: TGTGCCAGCAGCTTGGAGGCGGGGTGGAGCACCGGGGAGCTGTTTTTT. It codes for CASSLEAGWSTGELFF.

This chain joins TRBV28 and TRBJ2-1; TRBD2 might be the D (6 bases). Germline V gives CDR1 MDHEN, CDR2 SYDVKM. This CDR3 is 12 amino acids long. This CDR3 is CAGGTKNNEQFF. The CDR3 DNA reads as TGTGCGGGCGGGACCAAGAACAATGAGCAGTTCTTC.

The rearrangement joins TRBV20-1 to TRBJ2-4; 10 bases are a match to TRBD2. The V gene's germline CDR1 is DFQATT and CDR2 SNEGSKA (reference sequence). V gave up 0 bases and J gave up 0 bases; unmatched junction bases: 8. This CDR3 contains 18 residues. CDR3 in DNA: TGCAGTGCTAGAGATAAGGCTAGCGGGGGATTAGCCAAAAACATTCAGTACTTC. Its translation is CSARDKASGGLAKNIQYF.

V usage is TRBV6-1 and J usage is TRBJ2-4, with D perhaps assigned TRBD1 or TRBD2 (7 bases each). CDR1 is MNHNS and CDR2 is SASEGT in the germline V gene. The CDR3 length is 15 residues. Trimming stripped 8 bases from V and 11 bases from J, with 25 bases between. The DNA of the CDR3 is TGTGCCAGCGGAACAGGGGATGGCGGGGGCCTTTTTCAGTACTTC. Its translation is CASGTGDGGGLFQYF.

This sequence joins TRBV20-1 and TRBJ2-7; unclear D gene. The germline V gene encodes CDR1 DFQATT and CDR2 SNEGSKA (reference sequence). This CDR3 comprises 12 residues. V shed 0 bases and J shed 10 bases, with 13 bases lying between them. Written as DNA, the CDR3 is TGCAGTGCTAGAGATCTACAGCTCCTTCAGTACTTC. It encodes CSARDLQLLQYF.

The chain employs TRBV28 and TRBJ1-1, with D perhaps TRBD1 (5 bases). The germline V and J ends were trimmed by 6 bases and 2 bases, with 16 bases remaining between them. CDR3 size: 15 residues. Germline V gives CDR1 MDHEN, CDR2 SYDVKM. The CDR3 sequence is CASSGSGHPNTEAFF. For the CDR3, the DNA is TGTGCCAGCAGCGGCTCTGGACATCCTAACACTGAAGCTTTCTTT.

The rearrangement links TRBV29-1 to TRBJ2-1; D perhaps matches TRBD2 (6 bases). CDR1 is SQVTM, CDR2 ANQGSEA, per germline. V gave up 3 bases and J gave up 4 bases, with 13 bases separating them. This CDR3 spans 14 amino acids. CDR3 loop: CSVERRGGYNEQFF. The CDR3 DNA reads as TGCAGCGTTGAGCGGCGGGGAGGTTACAATGAGCAGTTCTTC.

The chain uses TRBV6-1 and TRBJ2-3; D gene uncertain. This CDR3 is 15 amino acids long. Trimming removed 1 base from V and 1 base from J, with 9 bases in between. The germline V gene encodes CDR1 MNHNS and CDR2 SASEGT. CDR3 sequence: CASSEVSWRTDTQYF. The CDR3 DNA follows: TGTGCCAGCAGTGAAGTCAGCTGGCGCACAGATACGCAGTATTTT.

In its sample, this clonotype was seen a few times. Since a much larger clone is just one base distant, this may be a read error. The V and J genes are TRBV10-3 and TRBJ2-7, with D tentatively TRBD1 (5 bases). The CDR3 contains 11 residues. Trimming removed 5 bases at V and 4 bases at J, with 6 bases between. Germline-derived CDR1 and CDR2 are ENHRY and SYGVKD. CDR3: CAISKGYEQYF. DNA for the CDR3: TGTGCCATCAGTAAGGGGTACGAGCAGTACTTC.

V and J are TRBV3-1 and TRBJ2-7, with D uncertain. The better agreement between TRBJ2-4 and the DNA end casts doubt on the J call. Germline CDR1 LGHDT, CDR2 YNNKEL (reference sequence). The CDR3 has 15 residues. The CDR3 region has the DNA TGTGCCAGCAGAAATCTGGCAGGCCTGAAAAACATTCAGTACTTC. It encodes CASRNLAGLKNIQYF.

In this sample, this clonotype turned up many times. The chain is built from TRBV5-1 and TRBJ2-3; D remains ambiguous. The germline V gene has CDR1 SGHRS and CDR2 YFSETQ. Deletions cut 3 bases from V and 2 bases from J, with 7 bases between. The length of the CDR3 is 13 residues. CDR3 bases: TGCGCCAGCAGCTCTATCTACACAGATACGCAGTATTTT. Its translation is CASSSIYTDTQYF.

Only a few counts were recorded for this clonotype. This CDR3 reads CASSLGNPQETQYF. CDR3 DNA sequence: TGCGCCAGCAGCTTGGGGAATCCTCAAGAGACCCAGTACTTC. The gene calls are TRBV5-1 and TRBJ2-5; D is undetermined. Between the trimmed V and J ends, which lost 0 bases and 2 bases, there was a span of 8 bases. Germline assignment: CDR1 SGHRS and CDR2 YFSETQ. CDR3 length: 14 amino acids.

A few counts support this clonotype. CDR3 nucleotide sequence: TGCGCCAGCAGCTTGCCGCAGAGCTCCTACAATGAGCAGTTCTTC. This gives the protein CASSLPQSSYNEQFF. J is TRBJ2-1 and V is TRBV5-1, with D hard to call. CDR1 is SGHRS and CDR2 is YFSETQ in the germline V gene. The CDR3 loop spans 15 amino acids. Deletions cut 1 base from V and 0 bases from J, with 8 bases between.

This clonotype was observed a few times. The V gene is TRBV28, the J gene TRBJ2-5, with D possibly being TRBD1 or TRBD2 (5 bases each). With 7 bases removed from V and 4 bases from J, the gap between germline ends came to 13 bases. Germline V lookup: CDR1 MDHEN, CDR2 SYDVKM. The CDR3 runs to 13 residues. The CDR3 loop reads CASIPWGRETQYF. The CDR3 nucleotides are TGTGCCAGCATCCCATGGGGGAGAGAGACCCAGTACTTC.

This clonotype has a handful of counts. A much larger clone differs from this one at a single base, so this may be a read error. The chain employs TRBV20-1 and TRBJ2-7; D gene uncertain. The ends were cut back, 4 bases at V and 0 bases at J, with 1 base in the middle. This CDR3 spans 10 amino acids. Germline assignment: CDR1 DFQATT and CDR2 SNEGSKA (reference sequence). CDR3 amino acids: CSANSYEQYF. The CDR3 region has the DNA TGCAGTGCTAACTCCTACGAGCAGTACTTC.

This chain links TRBV20-1 with TRBJ1-2, with TRBD1 matching over 11 bases. V gave up 0 bases and J gave up 6 bases; unmatched junction bases: 6. From germline, CDR1 is DFQATT and CDR2 SNEGSKA (reference sequence). This CDR3 contains 15 residues. The CDR3 nucleotides are TGCAGTGCTAGAGAGTTTAGGACAGGGGGCAATGGCTACACCTTC. Translation gives CSAREFRTGGNGYTF.

This clonotype was seen a few times. A read error may explain this, as a much larger clone is one base away. This chain joins TRBV20-1 and TRBJ1-1; D is uncertain. CDR3 length equals 12 residues. CDR1 is DFQATT, CDR2 SNEGSKA, per germline (reference sequence). The V and J ends lost 2 bases and 1 base respectively, with 5 bases between them. The chain's CDR3 is CSARPGNTEAFF. CDR3 coding DNA: TGCAGTGCTAGACCGGGGAACACTGAAGCTTTCTTT.

The gene calls are TRBV3-1 and TRBJ2-1; D call uncertain. Germline V lookup: CDR1 LGHDT, CDR2 YNNKEL (reference sequence). The CDR3 sequence is 17 residues long. With 0 bases removed from V and 3 bases from J, the gap between germline ends came to 15 bases. CDR3 amino acids: CASSQEGLIPFYNEQFF. CDR3 nucleotide sequence: TGTGCCAGCAGCCAAGAAGGGCTCATCCCCTTCTACAATGAGCAGTTCTTC.

A few counts support this clonotype. The chain has TRBV12-3 or TRBV12-4 and TRBJ2-2; D is undetermined. V shed 5 bases and J shed 5 bases, with 9 bases lying between them. The CDR3 loop spans 13 amino acids. The CDR3 sequence is CASSALSTGELFF. The CDR3 DNA reads as TGTGCCAGCAGTGCCTTGAGTACCGGGGAGCTGTTTTTT.

This rearrangement joins TRBV24-1 to TRBJ2-1, with a tentative D call TRBD2 (6 bases). The V and J ends lost 2 bases and 0 bases respectively, with 7 bases between them. This CDR3 has 15 amino acids. The germline V gene has CDR1 KGHDR and CDR2 SFDVKD. DNA for the CDR3: TGTGCCACCAGTGATTCGGGACTCTCCTACAATGAGCAGTTCTTC. Protein: CATSDSGLSYNEQFF.

This clonotype was detected a few times. The genes are TRBV24-1 and TRBJ2-1; D perhaps matches TRBD2 (6 bases). Trimming cost V 5 bases and J 6 bases, with 16 bases left between them. The V gene's germline CDR1 is KGHDR and CDR2 SFDVKD. The CDR3 loop spans 15 amino acids. The CDR3 loop is CATSGETGRTNEQFF. CDR3 nucleotides: TGTGCCACCAGTGGGGAGACGGGGAGGACCAATGAGCAGTTCTTC.

The V and J genes are TRBV7-9 and TRBJ2-1; weak D call: TRBD2 (6 bases). Germline V gene sequence: CDR1 SEHNR, CDR2 FQNEAQ (reference sequence). Trimming cost V 5 bases and J 0 bases, with 17 bases left between them. This CDR3 contains 17 residues. This CDR3 is CASSPNRLVSSYNEQFF. The CDR3 DNA is TGTGCCAGCAGCCCGAATCGACTAGTTAGCTCCTACAATGAGCAGTTCTTC. Based on the CDR3 plus reference TRBV7-9 and TRBJ2-1, the full variable domain is DTGVSQNPRHKITKRGQNVTFRCDPISEHNRLYWYRQTLGQGPEFLTYFQNEAQLEKSRLLSDRFSAERPKGSFSTLEIQRTEQGDSAMYLCASSPNRLVSSYNEQFFGPGTRLTVL.

V gene TRBV18 combines with J gene TRBJ2-1, with TRBD2 identical over 8 bases. This CDR3 is 16 amino acids long. V dropped 7 bases and J dropped 5; count of bases not matched to a gene: 13. Per germline, CDR1 KGHSH and CDR2 LQKENI. CDR3 nucleotides: TGTGCCAGCTTCCCAAGTCCAGCGGGAGTCCACAATGAGCAGTTCTTC. It yields the protein CASFPSPAGVHNEQFF. Looking up the rest from reference TRBV18 and TRBJ2-1 gives the full variable domain: NAGVMQNPRHLVRRRGQEARLRCSPMKGHSHVYWYRQLPEEGLKFMVYLQKENIIDESGMPKERFSAEFPKEGPSILRIQQVVRGDSAAYFCASFPSPAGVHNEQFFGPGTRLTVL.

The gene calls are TRBV27 and TRBJ2-7, with TRBD2 identical over 12 bases. Germline CDR1 and CDR2: MNHEY and SMNVEV (reference sequence). J was trimmed by 7 bases and V by 6 bases; bases with no gene match: 7. The CDR3 runs 14 residues. The CDR3 sequence: CASRRTSGVNEQYF. Written as DNA, the CDR3 is TGTGCCAGCAGGAGGACTAGCGGGGTAAATGAGCAGTACTTC.

The chain uses TRBV29-1 and TRBJ2-7; 8 bases are shared with TRBD2. This CDR3 comprises 15 residues. With 4 bases clipped from V and 7 bases from J, the junction kept 15 bases outside the gene matches. Per the germline V gene, CDR1 is SQVTM and CDR2 is ANQGSEA. CDR3 nucleotide sequence: TGCAGCGTTGGGCGGTTAGCGGGATCCTACAATGAGCAGTACTTC. Translating gives CSVGRLAGSYNEQYF.

The CDR3 loop reads CASSFYPATNEKLFF. The DNA for the CDR3 is TGTGCCAGCAGCTTTTATCCTGCAACTAATGAAAAACTGTTTTTT. The chain employs TRBV7-9 and TRBJ1-4; D not certain. The germline V gene has CDR1 SEHNR and CDR2 FQNEAQ (reference sequence). The CDR3 covers 15 residues. The germline V and J ends were trimmed by 3 bases and 0 bases, with 8 bases remaining between them. Combining the CDR3 with reference TRBV7-9 and TRBJ1-4 gives the whole variable domain DTGVSQNPRHKITKRGQNVTFRCDPISEHNRLYWYRQTLGQGPEFLTYFQNEAQLEKSRLLSDRFSAERPKGSFSTLEIQRTEQGDSAMYLCASSFYPATNEKLFFGSGTQLSVL.

Only a few counts were recorded for this clonotype. The chain carries TRBV21-1 and TRBJ1-5; the table's TRBD1 call for D was not verified on the DNA. TRBV21-1 represents a pseudogene. The CDR3 loop spans 15 amino acids. DNA of the CDR3: TGTGCCAGCAGCAAAGGGGGCGGTAGCAATCAGCCCCAGCATTTT. Encoded protein: CASSKGGGSNQPQHF.

This clonotype was found many times. The J gene is TRBJ1-5, the V gene TRBV24-1, with a tentative D call TRBD1 (5 bases). The CDR3 totals 14 residues. V shed 1 base and J shed 2 bases, with 5 bases lying between them. Germline CDR1 KGHDR, CDR2 SFDVKD. The CDR3 nucleotides read TGTGCCACCAGTGATTTACAGGGCAATCAGCCCCAGCATTTT. This codes for CATSDLQGNQPQHF.

This clonotype showed up just a few times. The gene calls are TRBV13 and TRBJ2-1, with 8 bases matching TRBD2. Germline CDR1 is PRHDT and CDR2 is FYEKMQ (reference sequence). The CDR3 totals 14 residues. Trimming took 1 base from V and 13 from J; bases not matched to a gene: 9. CDR3 sequence (DNA): TGTGCCAGCAGCTTAGTACGTGCGGGGGGTACCCAGTTCTTC. Translation gives CASSLVRAGGTQFF. Together with reference TRBV13 and TRBJ2-1, the CDR3 gives the full variable domain: AAGVIQSPRHLIKEKRETATLKCYPIPRHDTVYWYQQGPGQDPQFLISFYEKMQSDKGSIPDRFSAQQFSDYHSELNMSSLELGDSALYFCASSLVRAGGTQFFGPGTRLTVL.

The V call is TRBV5-1, the J call TRBJ2-2, with TRBD1 identical over 8 bases. Germline V gives CDR1 SGHRS, CDR2 YFSETQ. The CDR3 runs to 16 residues. V lost 4 bases, J lost 1 base, and 6 bases stayed unmatched. Here the CDR3 DNA reads TGCGCCAGCAGCCCGGACAGGGTTGGGAACACCGGGGAGCTGTTTTTT. This gives the protein CASSPDRVGNTGELFF.

This sequence joins TRBV6-6 and TRBJ2-4; D perhaps matches TRBD2 (6 bases). In germline, CDR1 is MNHNY, CDR2 SVGAGI (reference sequence). V was shortened by 5 bases and J by 5 bases, with 13 bases between the two germline ends. The CDR3 is 14 residues long. The CDR3 here is CASSPGTPENIQYF. As DNA, the CDR3 is TGTGCCAGCAGTCCCGGGACTCCGGAAAACATTCAGTACTTC.